This is a list of T cell receptor beta chains from one sample in a study of blood T cell repertoires in COVID-19. Assay used: immunoSEQ multiplex PCR; TCRdb lists only in-frame clones, some missing. The data show more than 200,000 clones, about nine tenths seen once. Sequenced sample: PBMCs or T cells enriched from blood (not recorded which). Source of these receptors: a man aged 30-40 years in a cohort exposed to, infected with or recovered from COVID-19 (not recorded which). Each CDR3 is given with its conserved first and last residue. The D gene is left open where the match is weak. Clone size is given for some rows only: seen once, a few or many times, or a class if the clone is expanded.

>-|TRBJ1-2|-|TRBV4-1
CASSQDGTSNFYGYTF
TGCGCCAGCAGCCAGGATGGGACAAGTAATTTCTATGGCTACACCTTC
>-|TRBJ2-1|TRBD2|TRBV9
CASSVAGLAVYNEQFF
TGTGCCAGCAGCGTGGCGGGACTAGCGGTATACAATGAGCAGTTCTTC
>-|TRBJ2-3|TRBD2|TRBV7-2
CASIKSGTSGSTDTQYF
TGTGCCAGCATCAAGTCTGGGACTAGCGGGAGCACAGATACGCAGTATTTT
>-|TRBJ1-2|-|TRBV27
CASSWRQNYGYTF
TGTGCCAGCAGTTGGCGACAGAACTATGGCTACACCTTC
>-|TRBJ1-2|-|TRBV5-1
CASKRSPVPTNYGYTF
TGCGCCAGCAAGAGGTCTCCCGTCCCTACTAACTATGGCTACACCTTC
>-|TRBJ2-1|TRBD2|TRBV5-4
CASSPGLGPGNEQFF
TGTGCCAGCAGTCCCGGACTAGGCCCCGGAAATGAGCAGTTCTTC
>-|TRBJ2-7|TRBD2|TRBV5-4
CTSSSWTSGSYEQYF
TGTACCAGCAGCTCATGGACTAGCGGGAGCTACGAGCAGTACTTC
>-|TRBJ2-2|-|TRBV27
CASSPLSRTGELFF
TGTGCCAGCAGTCCCCTTTCTCGCACCGGGGAGCTGTTTTTT
>-|TRBJ1-5|TRBD1|TRBV19
CASSILTGNQPQHF
TGTGCCAGTAGTATTTTGACAGGGAATCAGCCCCAGCATTTT
>once|TRBJ2-1|-|TRBV6-5
CASSSSLRVRSFEQFF
TGTGCCAGCAGTTCCTCGCTTCGGGTGCGGTCGTTTGAGCAGTTCTTC
>-|TRBJ2-7|-|TRBV19
CASSENRVLMRDEQYF
TGTGCCAGTAGTGAGAACAGGGTTCTCATGAGAGACGAGCAGTACTTC
>-|TRBJ2-3|-|TRBV12-5
CASGRGEINTDTQYF
TGTGCTAGTGGCCGTGGGGAGATTAACACAGATACGCAGTATTTT
>-|TRBJ2-2|-|TRBV24-1
CATSPPANTGELFF
TGTGCCACCAGCCCCCCCGCGAACACCGGGGAGCTGTTTTTT
>-|TRBJ2-7|TRBD2|TRBV11-1
CASSPMGLAGTYEQYF
TGTGCCAGCAGCCCAATGGGGCTAGCGGGAACCTACGAGCAGTACTTC
>-|TRBJ2-7|-|TRBV28
CASLRAGTSSSYEQYF
TGTGCCAGTTTACGAGCCGGGACTTCAAGCTCCTACGAGCAGTACTTC
>-|TRBJ2-1|TRBD1|TRBV14
CASSQERQGEQFF
TGTGCCAGCAGCCAAGAGAGACAGGGGGAGCAGTTCTTC
>-|TRBJ2-3|-|TRBV9
CASSASASYTDTQYF
TGTGCCAGCAGCGCTAGCGCATCCTACACAGATACGCAGTATTTT
>-|TRBJ1-1|TRBD1|TRBV29-1
CSVDAQGVGTEAFF
TGCAGCGTTGACGCACAGGGGGTAGGTACTGAAGCTTTCTTT
>-|TRBJ1-1|TRBD1|TRBV7-8
CASSLKGQGTNTEAFF
TGTGCCAGCAGCTTAAAGGGACAGGGTACGAACACTGAAGCTTTTTTT
>-|TRBJ1-3|-|TRBV11-2
CASSSQGLAGNTIYF
TGTGCCAGCAGCTCGCAGGGGTTGGCTGGAAACACCATATATTTT
>-|TRBJ1-3|-|TRBV4-1
CASSQDQTGGNTIYF
TGCGCCAGCAGCCAAGACCAGACAGGTGGAAACACCATATATTTT
>-|TRBJ1-1|-|TRBV28
CASSSIDSVGAFF
TGTGCCAGCAGTTCTATCGACAGTGTAGGGGCTTTCTTT
>-|TRBJ2-7|TRBD1|TRBV9
CASSVAGRGNEQYF
TGTGCCAGCAGCGTAGCCGGCAGGGGGAACGAGCAGTACTTC
>-|TRBJ1-2|TRBD1|TRBV27
CASSEIGQGRVYGYTF
TGTGCCAGCAGTGAAATTGGACAGGGGCGGGTCTATGGCTACACCTTC
>-|TRBJ1-4|-|TRBV18
CASSRYQSGSGEKLFF
TGTGCCAGCTCACGGTACCAATCGGGGAGTGGTGAAAAACTGTTTTTT
>-|TRBJ2-7|TRBD1|TRBV2
CASRYRGSSYEQYF
TGTGCCAGCAGATACAGGGGCTCATCCTACGAGCAGTACTTC
>-|TRBJ1-2|TRBD1|TRBV4-1
CASSQAGTVKSHYGYTF
TGCGCCAGCAGCCAAGCCGGGACAGTGAAAAGCCACTATGGCTACACCTTC
>-|TRBJ1-2|-|TRBV7-2
CASREGGAPYGYTF
TGTGCCAGCAGAGAGGGGGGGGCCCCGTATGGCTACACCTTC